The following is a TCR beta chain sequence with its context. CD45RO-negative, CCR7-positively selected cells formed the naive CD8 fraction, excluding terminally differentiated effector memory CD45RA+ cells. Replicate PCRs run on sorted subsets employed 200 ng DNA, approximately 30,000 T cell genomes. TCRdb's table, derived via immunoSEQ multiplex PCR, lists solely in-frame clones and lacks some. The sample holds 1.5 million to 2.5 million clones, just under 95% seen once. This record belongs to a study of shared clonotypes between healthy human individuals. Germline CDR1 and CDR2: MNHNS and SASEGT. This CDR3 comprises 15 residues. Trimming cost V 2 bases and J 4 bases, with 14 bases left between them.

This chain links TRBV6-1 with TRBJ1-2, with a possible D match to TRBD1 (5 bases). This TCR was sampled from a man between 18 and 29 years old in good health. Material: naive CD8+ T cells sorted from blood. The CDR3 nucleotides read TGTGCCAGCAGTGAACGGACACAAGGACTCTATGGCTACACCTTC. Its protein is CASSERTQGLYGYTF.